Each of the 27 T cell receptor beta chains below was sequenced from the same sample in a study of patients and donors after allogeneic stem cell transplantation. TCRdb reanalysed the RT-PCR reads using MiXCR and keeps one entry per CDR3 protein. The sample yields fewer than 250,000 distinct CDR3 sequences, roughly 15% seen once. Specimen: blood, either unsorted or a sorted T cell fraction (not recorded which). These receptors originate from a human donor who was either an allogeneic HSCT recipient or a stem cell or donor lymphocyte infusion donor (not recorded which). It is not recorded whose cells these are; they may come from a transplant donor.

This clonotype has a handful of counts. The rearrangement links TRBV2 to TRBJ1-2; unclear D gene. The CDR3 loop spans 11 amino acids. Germline V lookup: CDR1 SNHLY, CDR2 FYNNEI. V lost 3 bases, J lost 11 bases, and 10 bases lay in between. CDR3 DNA: TGTGCCAGCAGTGACTTTCAGGATTACACCTTC. Translation gives CASSDFQDYTF.

The chain links TRBV27 to TRBJ2-1; D possibly uses TRBD1 or TRBD2 (5 bases each). The CDR3 is made up of 14 amino acids. The V and J ends lost 6 bases and 9 bases respectively, with 18 bases between them. Per the germline V gene, CDR1 is MNHEY and CDR2 is SMNVEV (reference sequence). CDR3 bases: TGTGCCAGCAGGAGGGGCCGGGGCGTGGGTGAGCAGTTCTTC. This codes for CASRRGRGVGEQFF.

This clonotype was counted ten times or more. The chain is built from TRBV7-3 and TRBJ2-1; D unclear. The CDR3 totals 12 residues. The germline gives CDR1 SGHTA, CDR2 FQGTGA. Between the trimmed V and J ends, which lost 6 bases and 8 bases, there was a span of 11 bases. CDR3 region: CASSLDSYEQFF. In DNA form, the CDR3 reads TGTGCCAGCAGTTTAGATAGTTATGAGCAGTTCTTC.

This clonotype was seen more than once but under ten times. V usage is TRBV14 and J usage is TRBJ1-2; 8 nucleotides agree with TRBD1. J lost 7 bases, V lost 5 bases, and 9 bases had no gene match. The germline gives CDR1 SGHDN, CDR2 FVKESK. This CDR3 is built from 14 residues. CDR3 coding DNA: TGTGCCAGCAGCGCTAGACAGGGGTATAGTGGCTACACCTTC. Residues: CASSARQGYSGYTF. The variable domain in full, completed from reference TRBV14 and TRBJ1-2, reads EAGVTQFPSHSVIEKGQTVTLRCDPISGHDNLYWYRRVMGKEIKFLLHFVKESKQDESGMPNNRFLAERTGGTYSTLKVQPAELEDSGVYFCASSARQGYSGYTFGSGTRLTVV.

This clonotype was found a few times. The V gene is TRBV20-1, the J gene TRBJ2-1, with TRBD2 matching 11 bases. Germline-derived CDR1 and CDR2 are DFQATT and SNEGSKA (reference sequence). The length of the CDR3 is 16 residues. The V and J ends lost 2 bases and 7 bases, in that order; junction bases with no gene match: 10. DNA of the CDR3: TGCAGTGCTAGACAACTCACTAGCGGGAGTGGGAATGAGCAGTTCTTC. Its translation: CSARQLTSGSGNEQFF.

The rearrangement uses TRBV20-1 and TRBJ1-5, with D perhaps TRBD1 (5 bases). V was clipped by 3 bases and J by 2 bases, with 11 bases between them. The CDR3 spans 14 residues. Germline V lookup: CDR1 DFQATT, CDR2 SNEGSKA (reference sequence). CDR3 amino acids: CSASDSRGNQPQHF. In DNA, the CDR3 is TGCAGTGCTAGCGACAGCCGGGGCAATCAGCCCCAGCATTTT.

This clonotype appeared a few times. The rearrangement links TRBV6-1 to TRBJ1-4; D is perhaps TRBD1 (5 bases). This CDR3 is 15 amino acids long. Germline V gives CDR1 MNHNS, CDR2 SASEGT. The germline V and J ends were trimmed by 8 bases and 6 bases, with 19 bases remaining between them. The CDR3 region is CASRIRDSGYEKLFF. CDR3 sequence (DNA): TGTGCCAGCCGAATCCGGGATTCAGGGTATGAAAAACTGTTTTTT.

This clonotype was seen a few times. The chain carries TRBV7-9 and TRBJ1-4; D possibly corresponds to TRBD1 (6 bases). Germline CDR1 and CDR2: SEHNR and FQNEAQ (reference sequence). The CDR3 length is 13 residues. V lost 4 bases to trimming and J lost 10 bases, with 13 bases between them. The CDR3 sequence is CASSWGRGGKLFF. The CDR3 region has the DNA TGTGCCAGCAGCTGGGGGCGTGGCGGAAAACTGTTTTTT.

This clonotype was detected only a few times. Here the CDR3 reads CASTAGGYTQYF. CDR3 DNA: TGTGCCAGCACCGCGGGAGGTTATACGCAGTATTTT. The chain couples TRBV7-2 to TRBJ2-3, with 8 bases lining up with TRBD2. In germline, CDR1 is SGHTA, CDR2 FQGNSA. The CDR3 has 12 amino acids. V lost 7 bases and J lost 7; bases outside the gene matches: 4.

The chain employs TRBV20-1 and TRBJ2-1; weak D call: TRBD2 (5 bases). V lost 0 bases to trimming and J lost 2 bases, with 14 bases between them. The CDR3 runs to 16 residues. Germline CDR1 reads DFQATT; CDR2 reads SNEGSKA (reference sequence). The CDR3 DNA sequence: TGCAGTGCTAGAGATCTGGCAGCGGAGACCTACAATGAGCAGTTCTTC. It specifies CSARDLAAETYNEQFF.

V gene TRBV18 combines with J gene TRBJ1-3; D remains ambiguous. The CDR3 has 16 amino acids. The V gene's germline CDR1 is KGHSH and CDR2 LQKENI. V was cut by 1 base and J by 2 bases, with 12 bases left in between. The CDR3 spells CASSPLSDLAGNTIYF. CDR3 in DNA: TGTGCCAGCTCACCACTGTCGGACTTGGCTGGAAACACCATATATTTT.

CDR3 DNA: TGCGCCAGCAGCCAAACGAGCTCCCGACCCGGCTATGGCTACACCTTC. The encoded protein is CASSQTSSRPGYGYTF. This rearrangement joins TRBV4-1 to TRBJ1-2; no reliable D call. The CDR3 is 16 residues long. The germline CDR1 and CDR2 sequences are MGHRA and YSYEKL. Between the trimmed V and J ends, which lost 2 bases and 4 bases, there was a span of 17 bases.

This clonotype was seen many times. The gene calls are TRBV18 and TRBJ2-1; the match to TRBD2 covers 10 bases. The CDR3 runs to 14 residues. V lost 0 bases and J lost 15; bases outside the gene matches: 8. The germline V gene has CDR1 KGHSH and CDR2 LQKENI. The CDR3 protein is CASSPPASGGAAFF. CDR3 sequence (DNA): TGTGCCAGCTCACCACCGGCCAGCGGGGGGGCCGCGTTCTTC.

The V call is TRBV10-3, the J call TRBJ2-3; 11 bases align to TRBD2. J gave up 2 bases and V 5 bases, and 6 bases lay outside the gene matches. The V gene's germline CDR1 is ENHRY and CDR2 SYGVKD. The CDR3 has 16 amino acids. The CDR3 loop reads CAISHGLAGLTDTQYF. CDR3 DNA sequence: TGTGCCATCAGTCACGGACTAGCGGGTCTCACAGATACGCAGTATTTT.

Comments on this clonotype: A read error may account for a junction end that differs from germline. V is TRBV7-3 and J is TRBJ2-1, with D possibly TRBD2 on 7 matching bases. Germline assignment: CDR1 SGHTA and CDR2 FQGTGA. The CDR3 consists of 16 residues. CDR3 loop: CASSPRWGGAFNERFF. The CDR3 bases are TGTGCCAGCAGCCCCCGCTGGGGGGGGGCCTTTAATGAGCGGTTCTTC.

In this sample, this clonotype turned up a few times. The chain has TRBV2 and TRBJ2-5; TRBD2 matches at 16 bases. The CDR3 is 15 amino acids. The trim removed 10 bases at V and 5 bases at J, leaving 7 bases unmatched. CDR1 is SNHLY, CDR2 FYNNEI, per germline. The CDR3 region has the DNA TGTGCCAAGCAAGGGACTAGCGGGAGGGTCGAGACCCAGTACTTC. Encoded protein: CAKQGTSGRVETQYF.

The rearrangement uses TRBV5-1 and TRBJ1-2; D may be TRBD1 (6 bases). V lost 7 bases, J lost 6 bases, and 13 bases lay in between. Germline V lookup: CDR1 SGHRS, CDR2 YFSETQ. The CDR3 loop spans 12 amino acids. As DNA, the CDR3 is TGCGCCAGCGAGGAGGGGGTCAATGGCTACACCTTC. As protein: CASEEGVNGYTF. Filled out from reference TRBV5-1 and TRBJ1-2, the complete variable domain reads KAGVTQTPRYLIKTRGQQVTLSCSPISGHRSVSWYQQTPGQGLQFLFEYFSETQRNKGNFPGRFSGRQFSNSRSEMNVSTLELGDSALYLCASEEGVNGYTFGSGTRLTVV.

This clonotype was seen a handful of times. V is TRBV2 and J is TRBJ2-5, with a possible D match to TRBD1 (7 bases). Trimming left V 6 bases short and J 5 bases short, with 22 bases between. This CDR3 region has 16 residues. Germline assignment: CDR1 SNHLY and CDR2 FYNNEI. The CDR3: CASRNQGGGNLETQYF. In DNA form, the CDR3 reads TGTGCCAGCAGGAATCAGGGGGGCGGCAATTTGGAGACCCAGTACTTC.

For this clonotype: The junction shows a germline mismatch at one end, possibly a read error. This sequence joins TRBV3-1 and TRBJ1-5; D is undetermined. Germline V gene sequence: CDR1 LGHDT, CDR2 YNNKEL (reference sequence). The CDR3 contains 14 residues. DNA for the CDR3: TGTGCCAGCAGTCAAGAGGAAGTAAGTCAGCCCCAGCATTTT. Protein sequence: CASSQEEVSQPQHF.

This clonotype was seen many times. The chain carries TRBV20-1 and TRBJ2-3; D remains unclear. V was cut by 6 bases and J by 6 bases, with 13 bases left in between. Germline loops: CDR1 DFQATT, CDR2 SNEGSKA (reference sequence). The CDR3 extends over 12 amino acids. The CDR3 region is CSAQKNSDTQYF. The CDR3 DNA reads as TGCAGTGCACAGAAAAACTCCGATACGCAGTATTTT.

This clonotype appeared many times. This rearrangement joins TRBV4-1 to TRBJ1-4, with a possible D match to TRBD1 (5 bases). Between the trimmed V and J ends, which lost 3 bases and 8 bases, there was a span of 13 bases. This CDR3 comprises 14 residues. Germline CDR1 is MGHRA and CDR2 is YSYEKL. This CDR3 reads CASSHPQGEEKLFF. The DNA of the CDR3 is TGCGCCAGCAGCCACCCCCAGGGAGAGGAAAAACTGTTTTTT.

The chain carries TRBV2 and TRBJ2-7; 8 positions match TRBD1. V trimming: 6 bases; J trimming: 5 bases; junction bases outside the gene matches: 12. Per germline, CDR1 SNHLY and CDR2 FYNNEI. The CDR3 runs to 15 residues. CDR3 DNA: TGTGCCAGCAGGGGGACAGGTCGCCCTCGGAACGAGCAGTACTTC. Translating it yields CASRGTGRPRNEQYF.

The chain is built from TRBV6-6 and TRBJ2-7; 7 nucleotides line up with TRBD2. Germline V gene lookup returns CDR1 MNHNY and CDR2 SVGAGI (reference sequence). V shed 2 bases, J shed 6 bases, and the junction held 4 bases outside the gene matches. The CDR3 covers 13 residues. Here the CDR3 DNA reads TGTGCCAGCAGTTACGGGGGGAGGGCCGAGCAGTACTTC. Its translation: CASSYGGRAEQYF.

The rearrangement links TRBV28 to TRBJ1-1, with D possibly TRBD1 on 6 matching bases. This CDR3 has 15 residues. Trimming took off 3 bases at V and 4 bases at J, with 15 bases between the two ends. CDR1 MDHEN and CDR2 SYDVKM come from the germline V gene. The CDR3 DNA is TGTGCCAGCAGTTTTCAGGGTCAGGGGCCCACTGAAGCTTTCTTT. Protein sequence: CASSFQGQGPTEAFF.

This clonotype showed up many times. This chain joins TRBV18 and TRBJ1-1, with D unresolved. Germline V gene lookup returns CDR1 KGHSH and CDR2 LQKENI. V dropped 5 bases and J dropped 1 base, with 8 bases sitting between them. CDR3 length: 13 residues. CDR3 DNA sequence: TGTGCCAGCTCAATGACGGAGAACACTGAAGCTTTCTTT. It translates to CASSMTENTEAFF.

This clonotype showed up just a few times. This chain uses TRBV3-1 with TRBJ2-4; either TRBD1 or TRBD2 may supply D (5 bases each). The CDR3 spans 14 residues. Germline lookup yields CDR1 LGHDT and CDR2 YNNKEL (reference sequence). With 4 bases removed from V and 0 bases from J, the gap between germline ends came to 7 bases. The CDR3 region has the DNA TGTGCCAGCAGCCTGGGGACAGCCAAAAACATTCAGTACTTC. It translates to CASSLGTAKNIQYF. The whole variable domain, remainder taken from reference TRBV3-1 and TRBJ2-4, is DTAVSQTPKYLVTQMGNDKSIKCEQNLGHDTMYWYKQDSKKFLKIMFSYNNKELIINETVPNRFSPKSPDKAHLNLHINSLELGDSAVYFCASSLGTAKNIQYFGAGTRLSVL.

This clonotype was seen repeatedly, ten times or more. The chain has TRBV11-2 and TRBJ2-1; possibly TRBD2 for D (7 bases). The V gene lost 1 base and the J gene lost 1 base, with 23 bases spanning the gap. The CDR3 extends over 20 amino acids. The germline gives CDR1 SGHAT, CDR2 FQNNGV. The CDR3 bases are TGTGCCAGCAGCTTAGGCGGGGGCCGCGTAGGTCTAGCTTCCTACAATGAGCAGTTCTTC. Translating gives CASSLGGGRVGLASYNEQFF.